Listed below are T cell receptor beta chains from one sample, sequenced in a study of Ad26.COV2.S vaccination and SARS-CoV-2 variants. The data were produced by immunoSEQ multiplex PCR, yet TCRdb's version contains in-frame clones alone and is incomplete. The table shows 440,000 or so clones, with 89% occurring only once. Sequencing was performed on peripheral blood, taken in a trial of Ad26.COV2.S vaccine versus placebo. Every receptor here comes from a person between 18 and 59 years old who received the Ad26.COV2.S COVID-19 vaccine or a placebo. The CDR3 runs from the conserved cysteine through the conserved F or W. A D gene is named only where the DNA matches it firmly. Only some rows state a clone size, as once, few, many or a class for expanded clones.

few,TRBV5-8,TRBJ1-2,TRBD1,TGTGCCAGCAGCAGACAGGGTTGGGACTATGGCTACACCTTC,CASSRQGWDYGYTF
NA,TRBV2,TRBJ2-1,NA,TGTGCCAGCCGCAACGACGGTAACAATGAGCAGTTCTTC,CASRNDGNNEQFF
NA,TRBV6-2/TRBV6-3,TRBJ2-5,TRBD2,TGTGCCAGCGGCCTACCTAGCGGCCAGGCGACCCAGTACTTC,CASGLPSGQATQYF
NA,TRBV7-8,TRBJ2-5,NA,TGTGCCAGCAGCATCTGGACAGACCAAGAGACCCAGTACTTC,CASSIWTDQETQYF
NA,TRBV28,TRBJ1-4,TRBD1,TGTGCCAGCAGTTTATTTACAACAGGGGGTCGGGGTGAAAAACTGTTTTTT,CASSLFTTGGRGEKLFF
NA,TRBV11-2,TRBJ2-5,NA,TGTGCCAGCAGCTTCGTCGGGCAGGGGGGTTCGCGGGAGACCCAGTACTTC,CASSFVGQGGSRETQYF
NA,TRBV28,TRBJ2-6,TRBD2,TGTGCCAGCACAAGACTAGCGGGAGGAGCGGGGGCCAACGTCCTGACTTTC,CASTRLAGGAGANVLTF
NA,TRBV19,TRBJ2-7,NA,TGTGCCAGTGGAGACAGTTACGGTGAGCAGTACTTC,CASGDSYGEQYF
NA,TRBV11-2,TRBJ1-4,NA,TGTGCCAGCAGCTTACGACAAGTCCAGAATGAAAAACTGTTTTTT,CASSLRQVQNEKLFF
few,TRBV7-9,TRBJ1-3,NA,TGTGCCAGCAGACCATCCCCGGGTCCGGGAAACACCATATATTTT,CASRPSPGPGNTIYF